This T cell receptor (beta chain) was captured in a study of blood T cell repertoires in COVID-19. Study-wide context: Sites in the United States, Italy and Spain provided acute and convalescent COVID-19 samples. PBMCs, B-cell-depleted T cells, or T cells were the source of the cDNA or gDNA that made up the material.

Cohort 3 recovery required two negative PCRs, clearance, or symptom resolution. In the authors' methods: It was from reference gene primer amplification that nucleated cell counts were estimated. This table comes from immunoSEQ multiplex PCR, and its TCRdb copy is limited to in-frame clones, with some not included. V, J and clone size are taken as reported in that table, and D and trimming were inferred from the DNA itself. The repertoire holds about 410,000 clones, with over 85% as singletons. This CDR3 contains 15 residues. Per the germline V gene, CDR1 is KGHSH and CDR2 is LQKENI. V was trimmed by 3 bases and J by 8 bases, leaving 17 bases between them.

Sequencing was performed on PBMCs or T cells enriched from blood (not recorded which). This sequence joins TRBV18 and TRBJ2-1; no clear D. The receptor comes from a woman in her twenties or thirties who had recovered from COVID-19. In nucleotides, the CDR3 is TGTGCCAGCTCACCCTATACTGCCCTGGTCTATGAGCAGTTCTTC. Protein sequence: CASSPYTALVYEQFF.